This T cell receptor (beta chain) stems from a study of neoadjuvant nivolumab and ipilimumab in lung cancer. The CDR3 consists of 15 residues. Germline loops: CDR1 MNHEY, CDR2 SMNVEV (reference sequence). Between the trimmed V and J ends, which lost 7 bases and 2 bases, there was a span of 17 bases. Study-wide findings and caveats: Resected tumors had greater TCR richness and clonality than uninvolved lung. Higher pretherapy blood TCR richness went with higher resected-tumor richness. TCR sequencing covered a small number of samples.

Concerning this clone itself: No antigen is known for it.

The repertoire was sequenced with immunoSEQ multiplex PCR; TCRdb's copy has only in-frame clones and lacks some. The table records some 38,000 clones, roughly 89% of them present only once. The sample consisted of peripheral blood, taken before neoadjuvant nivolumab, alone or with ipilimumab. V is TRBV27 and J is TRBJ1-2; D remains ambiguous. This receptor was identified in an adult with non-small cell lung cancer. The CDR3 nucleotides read TGTGCCAGCACTCTACGCAGCACCTTAAACTATGGCTACACCTTC. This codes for CASTLRSTLNYGYTF.